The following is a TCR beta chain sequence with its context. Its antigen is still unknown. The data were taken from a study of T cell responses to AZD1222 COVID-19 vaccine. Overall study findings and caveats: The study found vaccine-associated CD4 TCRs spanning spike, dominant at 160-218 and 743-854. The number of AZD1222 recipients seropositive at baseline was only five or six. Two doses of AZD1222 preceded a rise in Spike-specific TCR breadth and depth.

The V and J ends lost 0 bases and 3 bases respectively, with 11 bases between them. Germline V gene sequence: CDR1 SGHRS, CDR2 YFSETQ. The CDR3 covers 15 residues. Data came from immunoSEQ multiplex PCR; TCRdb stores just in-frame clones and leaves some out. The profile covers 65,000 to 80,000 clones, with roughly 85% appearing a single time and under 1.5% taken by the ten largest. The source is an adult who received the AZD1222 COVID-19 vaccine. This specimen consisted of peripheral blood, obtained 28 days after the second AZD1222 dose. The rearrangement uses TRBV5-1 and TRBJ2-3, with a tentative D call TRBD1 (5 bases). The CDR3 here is CASSLEHRQTDTQYF. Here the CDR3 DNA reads TGCGCCAGCAGCTTGGAGCACAGGCAAACAGATACGCAGTATTTT.